These 14 T cell receptor gamma chains originate from one sample sequenced in a study of γδ T cells in repeated Plasmodium falciparum infection. Bulk repertoires came from Vgamma9/Vdelta2+ or Vdelta2-negative gammadelta T cells flow-sorted from PBMC. TCRdb processed the multiplex PCR reads again with the CATT caller. The data show 11,000 to 15,000 gamma-chain clones, with about 1.5% seen just once and around 30% held by the top ten. Sequencing used gamma-delta T cells from blood. The receptors stem from a pool of human donors (malaria-infected and uninfected, not separated).

The sample holds many counts of this clone. The protein recorded in TCRdb matches a much larger clone and deviates from this DNA's translation at residue 10, suggesting a read error; the protein here is obtained by translating the DNA. The chain has TRGV3 and TRGJ1 or TRGJ2. Germline V gene sequence: CDR1 VTNTFY, CDR2 YDVSTARD (reference sequence). The CDR3 is 15 residues long. The ends lost 0 bases at V and 5 bases at J; junction bases unmatched: 10. Here the CDR3 reads CATWDRRARNYKKLF. The CDR3 region has the DNA TGTGCCACCTGGGACAGGCGTGCGAGAAATTATAAGAAACTCTTT.

This clone is termed medium-sized. It is unclear where the CDR3 begins or ends on the DNA, so no DNA is shown, and the CDR3 is as TCRdb lists it. Other DNA sequences in the sample encode the same CDR3. The J segment was not called; the V segment is TRGV9. Both ends counted, the CDR3 spans 30 residues. Germline CDR1 GITISATS, CDR2 ISYDGTV (reference sequence). The CDR3 here is CALWEAEIRNSLAVEQHWLSQVSIGRIQHF.

This clone has at least ten counts. TCRdb shows a much larger clone's protein in place of this DNA's translation, and the two differ at residue 9, likely through a read error; the protein shown is translated from the DNA. The gene calls are TRGV3 and TRGJ1 or TRGJ2. Germline V gene sequence: CDR1 VTNTFY, CDR2 YDVSTARD (reference sequence). J gave up 8 bases and V 4 bases, and 11 bases lay outside the gene matches. The CDR3 contains 13 residues. The CDR3 here is CATWELLYHKKLF. CDR3 coding DNA: TGTGCCACCTGGGAGTTATTATATCATAAGAAACTCTTT.

This clone has only a few counts. The TCRdb record carries a much larger clone's protein, which differs from this DNA's translation at residue 15; a read error is the likely cause, and the protein listed here is the DNA translation. The rearrangement uses TRGV3 and TRGJ1 or TRGJ2. TCRdb leaves out the J gene; it was filled in here by matching the DNA to germline. Germline-derived CDR1 and CDR2 are VTNTFY and YDVSTARD (reference sequence). J gave up 5 bases and V 0 bases, and 25 bases lay outside the gene matches. The CDR3 spans 20 residues. The CDR3 reads CATWDRPAPPRNPTNYKKLF. Here the CDR3 DNA reads TGTGCCACCTGGGACAGGCCGGCCCCCCCCCGGAACCCCACTAATTATAAGAAACTCTTT.

This clone was observed many times. V usage is TRGV3 and J usage is TRGJP2. The ends lost 1 base at V and 0 bases at J; junction bases unmatched: 11. The CDR3 covers 18 residues. CDR1 VTNTFY and CDR2 YDVSTARD come from the germline V gene (reference sequence). CDR3 sequence: CATWDSPGRHSSDWIKTF. The CDR3 coding sequence is TGTGCCACCTGGGACAGCCCCGGGCGTCATAGTAGTGATTGGATCAAGACGTTT.

Comment on this clone: The TCRdb protein, from a much larger clone, departs from this DNA's translation at residue 9, likely by read error; the protein shown derives from the DNA. The V and J genes are TRGV3 and TRGJ1 or TRGJ2. The J gene, not given by TCRdb, was assigned here from a germline match of the nucleotide sequence. This CDR3 has 15 residues. Germline V lookup: CDR1 VTNTFY, CDR2 YDVSTARD (reference sequence). After removal of 0 bases from V and 2 bases from J, the junction contained 7 bases not matched to a gene. CDR3: CATWDRPIHYYKKLF. The DNA of the CDR3 is TGTGCCACCTGGGACAGGCCAATCCATTATTATAAGAAACTCTTT.

This clone was detected many times. The protein TCRdb lists belongs to a much larger clone and differs from this DNA's translation at residue 14, which points to a read error; the protein shown is made from the DNA. The chain uses TRGV4 and TRGJ1 or TRGJ2. CDR1 EGSTGY and CDR2 YDSYTSSV come from the germline V gene. This CDR3 contains 16 residues. CDR3 sequence (DNA): TGTGCCACCTGGGATTCTTCCGTGGAGGATTATTATAAGGAACTCTTT. It specifies CATWDSSVEDYYKELF.

In its sample, this clone was seen a few times. TCRdb records a much larger clone's protein for this DNA, with a difference at residue 5 that likely arises from a read error; the protein given is the translation of the DNA. V and J are TRGV5 and TRGJ1 or TRGJ2. CDR1 is VINAFY, CDR2 YDVSNSKD, per germline. The CDR3 totals 15 residues. In nucleotides, the CDR3 is TGTGCCACCTGGTACAGGAAATCGAATTATTATAAGAAACTCTTT. Its translation: CATWYRKSNYYKKLF.

Many counts were recorded for this clone. This is likely an artifact of a read error, given a far larger clone one base away. The sample has other DNA sequences that encode this CDR3 too. In DNA, the CDR3 is TGTGCCACCTGGGATGGGCCCCCTTATTATAAGAAGCTCTTT. Its protein is CATWDGPPYYKKLF. V is TRGV4 and J is TRGJ1 or TRGJ2. Per the germline V gene, CDR1 is EGSTGY and CDR2 is YDSYTSSV. CDR3 length: 14 amino acids.

This clone was counted only a few times. With a far larger clone one base away, a read error is the likely cause. This sample includes further DNA sequences coding for the same CDR3. The CDR3 sequence is CALCKTYYYKKLF. Here the CDR3 DNA reads TGTGCATTGTGTAAAACCTATTATTATAAGAAACTCTTT. The chain carries TRGV9 and TRGJ1 or TRGJ2. Since TCRdb gives no J gene, matching the DNA to germline was used here to assign it. From germline, CDR1 is GITISATS and CDR2 ISYDGTV (reference sequence). CDR3 size: 13 residues.

About this clone: This probably arose from a read error, given a far larger clone one base away. Other nucleotide sequences in the sample specify the same CDR3. This chain uses TRGV9 with TRGJ1 or TRGJ2. In the absence of a J gene in TCRdb, the DNA was matched to germline to assign it here. V lost 1 base, J lost 1 base, and 13 bases stayed unmatched. CDR1 is GITISATS and CDR2 is ISYDGTV in the germline V gene (reference sequence). The CDR3 has 17 residues. This chain's CDR3 is CALWEVPPSENYYKKLF. DNA of the CDR3: TGTGCCTTGTGGGAGGTCCCTCCGTCAGAAAATTATTATAAGAAACTCTTT.

Details on this clone: This DNA's translation and the protein TCRdb lists, from a much larger clone, do not match at residue 13, likely due to a read error; the protein shown is translated from the DNA. CDR3 coding DNA: TGTGCCTTGTGGGAGCCGGCACCGGAGGCGATGCAAGGGTTGGGCAAAAAAATCAAGGTATTT. Its protein is CALWEPAPEAMQGLGKKIKVF. This chain uses TRGV9 with TRGJP. No J gene was available from TCRdb, and it was assigned here by a germline match of the DNA. This CDR3 has 21 amino acids. The germline gives CDR1 GITISATS, CDR2 ISYDGTV (reference sequence).

A word on this clone: The TCRdb protein comes from a much larger clone and disagrees with this DNA's translation at residue 6, likely due to a read error; the protein given here is derived from the DNA. The genes are TRGV4 and TRGJ1 or TRGJ2. The J gene, missing from TCRdb, was assigned here through DNA to germline matching. V lost 2 bases to trimming and J lost 12 bases; unmatched junction nucleotides: 13. This CDR3 comprises 13 residues. Germline V gene sequence: CDR1 EGSTGY, CDR2 YDSYTSSV. CDR3 sequence reads: CATWDEPSWPKLF. The CDR3 DNA follows: TGTGCCACCTGGGATGAGCCTTCGTGGCCGAAACTCTTT.

This clone has a count of ten or more. For this DNA, TCRdb reports the protein of a much larger clone, which diverges at residue 5, most likely from a read error; the protein presented here is translated directly from the DNA. The rearrangement links TRGV9 to TRGJ1 or TRGJ2. The J gene, not given by TCRdb, was assigned here from a germline match of the nucleotide sequence. CDR1 and CDR2 from the germline V gene are GITISATS and ISYDGTV (reference sequence). The length of the CDR3 is 13 residues. The CDR3 spells CALWGVHYYKKLF. The CDR3 DNA is TGTGCCTTGTGGGGGGTGCATTATTATAAGAAACTCTTT.